This T cell receptor (beta chain) was recovered during a study of CD8 T cells in ankylosing spondylitis. Notes on the study in general: Clones linked to disease were reported to show significant enrichment in matched ankylosing spondylitis synovial fluid. Disease-associated clones were CD8+ and fairly uncommon in peripheral blood. What seemed typical of ankylosing spondylitis blood was a TCR beta motif built from about 8 highly homologous variants.

The CDR3 runs 13 residues. V lost 0 bases, J lost 5 bases, and 6 bases lay in between. Germline V gene sequence: CDR1 SGHRS, CDR2 YFSETQ. Worth noting for this clonotype: Its antigen remains unidentified.

Generation of TCR beta libraries employed quantitative 5'-RACE incorporating molecular barcodes. Using its own MiXCR run on the 5' RACE reads, TCRdb lists one record per CDR3 protein. The sample has around 250,000 distinct CDR3 sequences, roughly a third seen once. V usage is TRBV5-1 and J usage is TRBJ2-1; D remains unclear. The source of this sequence is a male donor with ankylosing spondylitis or in good health (not recorded which). Sequenced material: blood, either unsorted or a sorted T cell fraction (not recorded which). This chain's CDR3 is CASSLAQNNEQFF. CDR3 DNA sequence: TGCGCCAGCAGCTTGGCCCAGAACAATGAGCAGTTCTTC.